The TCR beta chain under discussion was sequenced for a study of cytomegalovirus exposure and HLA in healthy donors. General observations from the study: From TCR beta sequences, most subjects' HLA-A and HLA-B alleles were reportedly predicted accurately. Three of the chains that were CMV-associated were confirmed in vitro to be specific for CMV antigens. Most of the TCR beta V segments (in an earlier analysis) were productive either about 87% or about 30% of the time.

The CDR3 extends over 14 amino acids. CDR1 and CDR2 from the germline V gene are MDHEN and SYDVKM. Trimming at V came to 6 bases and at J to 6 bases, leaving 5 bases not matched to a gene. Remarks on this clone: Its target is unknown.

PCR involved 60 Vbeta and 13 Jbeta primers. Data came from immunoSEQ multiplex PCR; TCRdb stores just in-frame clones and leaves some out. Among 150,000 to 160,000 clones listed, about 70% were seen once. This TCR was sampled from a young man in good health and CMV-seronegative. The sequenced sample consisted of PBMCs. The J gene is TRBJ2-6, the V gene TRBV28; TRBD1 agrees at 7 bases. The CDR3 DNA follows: TGTGCCAGCAGGACTACAGGGGAGGCCAACGTCCTGACTTTC. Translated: CASRTTGEANVLTF.